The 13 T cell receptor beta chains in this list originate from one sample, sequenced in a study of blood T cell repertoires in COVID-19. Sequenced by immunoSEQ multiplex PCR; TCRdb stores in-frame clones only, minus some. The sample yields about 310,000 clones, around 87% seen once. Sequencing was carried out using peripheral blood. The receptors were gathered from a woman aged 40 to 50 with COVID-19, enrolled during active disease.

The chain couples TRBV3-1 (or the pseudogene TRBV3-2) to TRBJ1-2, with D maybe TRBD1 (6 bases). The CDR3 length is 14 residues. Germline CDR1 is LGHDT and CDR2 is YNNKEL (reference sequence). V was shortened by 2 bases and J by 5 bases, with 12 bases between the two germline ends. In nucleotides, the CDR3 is TGTGCCAGCAGCCAATCGGCAGGGGATTATGGCTACACCTTC. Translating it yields CASSQSAGDYGYTF.

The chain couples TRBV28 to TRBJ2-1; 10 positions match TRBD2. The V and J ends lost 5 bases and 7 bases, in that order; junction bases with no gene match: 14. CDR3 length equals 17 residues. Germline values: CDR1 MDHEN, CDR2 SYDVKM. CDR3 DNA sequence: TGTGCCAGCAGTGCCACTTTCCTAGCGGGAGAAGGTAATGAGCAGTTCTTC. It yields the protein CASSATFLAGEGNEQFF.

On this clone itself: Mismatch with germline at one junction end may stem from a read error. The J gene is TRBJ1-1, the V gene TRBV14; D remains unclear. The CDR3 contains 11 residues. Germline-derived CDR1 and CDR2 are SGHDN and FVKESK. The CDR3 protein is CASSHNSEAFF. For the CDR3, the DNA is TGTGCCAGCAGCCACAACAGTGAAGCTTTCTTT.

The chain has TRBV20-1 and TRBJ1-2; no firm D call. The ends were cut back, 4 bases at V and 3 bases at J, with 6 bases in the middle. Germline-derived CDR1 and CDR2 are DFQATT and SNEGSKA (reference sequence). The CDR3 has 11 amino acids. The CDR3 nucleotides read TGCAGTGCTAAGGCGGACTATGGCTACACCTTC. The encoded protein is CSAKADYGYTF.

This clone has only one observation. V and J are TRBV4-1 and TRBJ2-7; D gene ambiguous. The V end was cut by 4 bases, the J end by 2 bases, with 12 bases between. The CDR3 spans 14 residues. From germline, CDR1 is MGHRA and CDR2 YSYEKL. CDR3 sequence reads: CASSPYPRTYEQYF. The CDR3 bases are TGCGCCAGCAGCCCCTACCCTAGGACCTACGAGCAGTACTTC.

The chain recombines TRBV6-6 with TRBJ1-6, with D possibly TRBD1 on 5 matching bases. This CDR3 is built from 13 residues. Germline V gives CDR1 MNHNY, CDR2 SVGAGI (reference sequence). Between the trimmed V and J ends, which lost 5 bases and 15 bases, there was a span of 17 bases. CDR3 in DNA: TGTGCCAGCAGTACCTCCGACAGCCTCTGCCTCCACTTT. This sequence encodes CASSTSDSLCLHF.

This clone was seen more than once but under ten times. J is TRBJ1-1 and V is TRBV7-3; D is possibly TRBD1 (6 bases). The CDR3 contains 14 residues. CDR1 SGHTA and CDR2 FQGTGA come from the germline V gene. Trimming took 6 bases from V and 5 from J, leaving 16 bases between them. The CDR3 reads CASSSAGGRTEAFF. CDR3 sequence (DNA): TGTGCCAGCAGTTCTGCTGGGGGCCGGACTGAAGCTTTCTTT.

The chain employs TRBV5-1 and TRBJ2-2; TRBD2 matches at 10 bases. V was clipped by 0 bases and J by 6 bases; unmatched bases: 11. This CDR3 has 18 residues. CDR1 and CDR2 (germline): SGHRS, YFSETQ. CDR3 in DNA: TGCGCCAGCAGCTTGGCCAGCGGGAGGGCCGTCTTGGCCGGGGAGCTGTTTTTT. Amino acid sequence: CASSLASGRAVLAGELFF.

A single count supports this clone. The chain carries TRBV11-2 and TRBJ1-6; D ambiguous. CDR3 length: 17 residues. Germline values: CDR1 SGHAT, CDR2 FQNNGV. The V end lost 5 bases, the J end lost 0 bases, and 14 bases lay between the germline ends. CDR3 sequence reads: CASSPAAWSSYNSPLHF. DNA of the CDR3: TGTGCCAGCAGCCCGGCCGCGTGGAGCTCCTATAATTCACCCCTCCACTTT.

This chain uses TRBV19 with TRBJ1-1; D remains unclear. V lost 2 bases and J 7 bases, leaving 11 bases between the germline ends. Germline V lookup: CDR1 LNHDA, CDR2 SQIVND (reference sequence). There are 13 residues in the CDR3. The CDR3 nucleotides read TGTGCCAGTAGTATAAGTGAAAAGCATGAAGCTTTCTTT. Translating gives CASSISEKHEAFF.

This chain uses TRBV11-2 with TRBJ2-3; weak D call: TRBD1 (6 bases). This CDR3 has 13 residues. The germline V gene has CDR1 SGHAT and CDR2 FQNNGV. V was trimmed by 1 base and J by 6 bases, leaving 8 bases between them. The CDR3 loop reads CASSLGGLDTQYF. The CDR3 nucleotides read TGTGCCAGCAGCTTAGGGGGGCTGGATACGCAGTATTTT.

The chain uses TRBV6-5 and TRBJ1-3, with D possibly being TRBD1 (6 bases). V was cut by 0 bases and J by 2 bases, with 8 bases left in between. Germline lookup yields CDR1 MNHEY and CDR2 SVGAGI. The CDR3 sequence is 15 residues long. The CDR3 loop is CASSYSGTPGNTIYF. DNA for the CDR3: TGTGCCAGCAGTTACTCAGGGACACCTGGAAACACCATATATTTT.

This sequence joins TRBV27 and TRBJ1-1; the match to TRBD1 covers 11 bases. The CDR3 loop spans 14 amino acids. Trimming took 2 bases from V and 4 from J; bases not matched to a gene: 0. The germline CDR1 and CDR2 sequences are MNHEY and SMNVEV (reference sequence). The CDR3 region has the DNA TGTGCCAGCAGTTTAGGGACAGGGGGCACTGAAGCTTTCTTT. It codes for CASSLGTGGTEAFF.